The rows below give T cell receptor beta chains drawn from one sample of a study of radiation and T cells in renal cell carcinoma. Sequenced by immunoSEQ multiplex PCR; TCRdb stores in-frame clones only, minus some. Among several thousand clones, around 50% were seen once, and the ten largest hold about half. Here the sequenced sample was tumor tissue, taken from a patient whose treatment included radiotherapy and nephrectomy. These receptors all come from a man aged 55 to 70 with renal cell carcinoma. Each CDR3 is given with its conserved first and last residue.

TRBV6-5,CASSTTGGVYNEQFF
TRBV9,CASSLSNTGELFF
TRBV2,CASSPWQEAFF
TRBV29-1,CSVARDRVNYGYTF
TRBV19,CASMDGNQPQHF
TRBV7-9,CASSSMGGLYSYEQYF
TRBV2,CASEGSASSYEQYF
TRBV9,CASSVGTGGRSGANVLTF
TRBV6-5,CASSHSSTGRAFF
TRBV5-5,CASSLESPTGNTIYF
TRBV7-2,CASSSQRGTYEQYF
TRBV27,CASSLSRDTYNEQFF
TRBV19,CASSKQRGEHTQYF
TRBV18,CASSPETGGSTNYGYTF
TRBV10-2,CASSASQGQPQHF
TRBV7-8,CASSLKQVLTGEKLFF
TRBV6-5,CASSYSTANTEAFF
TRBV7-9,CASSPGGRVHQPQHF
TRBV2,CASTGTDLGEQYF
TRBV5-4,CASSLVASGAYEQYF
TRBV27,CASSLRVDRDGSNEQYF
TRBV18,CASSPTKTGRETQYF
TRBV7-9,CASSTGLDQPQHF
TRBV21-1,CASSGGYTF
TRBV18,CASSPTSGSKNEQFF
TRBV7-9,CASSQGPQGPMYGYTF
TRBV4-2,CASSQDRAGNTIYF
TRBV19,CASSIDRGTGASYGYTF
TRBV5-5,CASSAQGQGNEKLFF
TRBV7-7,CASSSSGTGPYSPLHF
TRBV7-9,CASSLFGGGIQNTIYF
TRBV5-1,CASSPTSGSLIYEQYF
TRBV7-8,CASSTLNYGYTF
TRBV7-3,CASSHSSGRTYEQYF
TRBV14,CASSQVSHPRYEQYF
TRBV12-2,CASSSPWGDTEAFF
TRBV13,CASSNRGPNTGELFF
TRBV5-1,CASSLLSPEVSYEQYF
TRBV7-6,CASSLTGTGGNEQYF
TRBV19,CASRTEGYNQPQHF
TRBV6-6,CASIQGGFYNEQFF
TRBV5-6,CASSQGQGAHQPQHF
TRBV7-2,CASSPPRGARGEQYF
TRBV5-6,CASRRGRGTDTQYF
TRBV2,CASSELGSGRAKQFF
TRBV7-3,CASSSSGTGPYSPLHF
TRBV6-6,CASRGGTGSGSYEQYF
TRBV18,CASSQTAGRWDTEAFF